A single sample gave rise to the 30 T cell receptor beta chains below, sequenced in a study of cytomegalovirus exposure and HLA in healthy donors. PCR amplification relied on 60 Vbeta primers (plus 13 Jbeta primers). Data came from immunoSEQ multiplex PCR; TCRdb stores just in-frame clones and leaves some out. The sample lists approximately 190,000 clones; more than 9.5% were seen once. What was sequenced was PBMCs. The source of these receptors is a man in his fifties in good health and CMV-seropositive.

This sequence joins TRBV6-1 and TRBJ2-3; 12 bases are shared with TRBD2. Trimming took 4 bases from V and 5 from J; bases not matched to a gene: 10. CDR1 and CDR2 from the germline V gene are MNHNS and SASEGT. The CDR3 consists of 17 residues. The CDR3 nucleotides read TGTGCCAGCAGTGCTCCTCTAGCGGGGGGGCGGGGAGATACGCAGTATTTT. Residues: CASSAPLAGGRGDTQYF.

This chain links TRBV4-3 with TRBJ1-2; no firm D call. The germline V gene encodes CDR1 LGHNA and CDR2 YSLEER. Trimming took off 2 bases at V and 6 bases at J, with 16 bases between the two ends. The CDR3 has 15 residues. The chain's CDR3 is CASSQLSSGFHGYTF. DNA for the CDR3: TGCGCCAGCAGCCAACTAAGCTCAGGATTTCATGGCTACACCTTC.

This clone was detected only a few times. The genes are TRBV5-1 and TRBJ1-2; 11 bases align to TRBD1. The length of the CDR3 is 16 residues. Germline CDR1 is SGHRS and CDR2 is YFSETQ. J lost 1 base, V lost 1 base, and 3 bases had no gene match. The CDR3 DNA sequence: TGCGCCAGCAGCTTGTCCGGGACAGGGGGTAACTATGGCTACACCTTC. Encoded protein: CASSLSGTGGNYGYTF. The full variable domain, in which reference TRBV5-1 and TRBJ1-2 provide the parts outside the CDR3, is KAGVTQTPRYLIKTRGQQVTLSCSPISGHRSVSWYQQTPGQGLQFLFEYFSETQRNKGNFPGRFSGRQFSNSRSEMNVSTLELGDSALYLCASSLSGTGGNYGYTFGSGTRLTVV.

V is TRBV5-4 and J is TRBJ1-1; 9 bases are a match to TRBD1. The germline CDR1 and CDR2 sequences are SGHNT and YYREEE (reference sequence). V trimming: 4 bases; J trimming: 5 bases; junction bases outside the gene matches: 6. This CDR3 contains 14 residues. CDR3 in amino acids: CASSPDRGSTEAFF. The DNA for the CDR3 is TGTGCCAGCAGCCCTGACAGGGGGTCTACTGAAGCTTTCTTT.

V usage is TRBV2 and J usage is TRBJ1-1; D call uncertain. The germline V and J ends were trimmed by 0 bases and 6 bases, with 17 bases remaining between them. Germline V lookup: CDR1 SNHLY, CDR2 FYNNEI. The CDR3 runs to 16 residues. The CDR3 DNA follows: TGTGCCAGCAGTGAAGCAACGCGGTTGTCAATCCCTGAAGCTTTCTTT. Its translation is CASSEATRLSIPEAFF. The full variable domain, with the rest looked up from reference TRBV2 and TRBJ1-1, is EPEVTQTPSHQVTQMGQEVILRCVPISNHLYFYWYRQILGQKVEFLVSFYNNEISEKSEIFDDQFSVERPDGSNFTLKIRSTKLEDSAMYFCASSEATRLSIPEAFFGQGTRLTVV.

This rearrangement joins TRBV6-5 to TRBJ1-1, with D possibly being TRBD1 (5 bases). The V gene's germline CDR1 is MNHEY and CDR2 SVGAGI. CDR3 length equals 14 residues. Trimming pared 5 bases from V and 1 base from J, leaving 11 bases between. Here the CDR3 DNA reads TGTGCCAGCAGTCCATACCAGGGGAACACTGAAGCTTTCTTT. Its protein is CASSPYQGNTEAFF.

The table lists this clone with a few counts. The V and J genes are TRBV2 and TRBJ1-2; D remains unclear. Trimming shortened V by 7 bases and J by 8 bases, and 20 bases separated the two germline ends. The CDR3 consists of 14 residues. In germline, CDR1 is SNHLY, CDR2 FYNNEI. The CDR3, as DNA: TGTGCCAGCACCCCTCCCCCTACCACGGGAGGCTACACCTTC. As protein: CASTPPPTTGGYTF.

This clone turned up a few times. This chain joins TRBV4-2 and TRBJ1-4, with D perhaps matching TRBD1 (6 bases). V lost 2 bases, J lost 4 bases, and 20 bases lay in between. This CDR3 region has 18 residues. Germline V gene lookup returns CDR1 LGHNA and CDR2 YNFKEQ. The DNA for the CDR3 is TGTGCCAGCAGCCAAAACCACCCGCGGGGGGCGCTTAATGAAAAACTGTTTTTT. It codes for CASSQNHPRGALNEKLFF.

This clone appeared a few times. The chain joins TRBV7-2 to TRBJ2-3; TRBD2 aligns across 8 bases. The CDR3 totals 16 residues. The germline gives CDR1 SGHTA, CDR2 FQGNSA. V dropped 5 bases and J dropped 1; count of bases not matched to a gene: 8. For the CDR3, the DNA is TGTGCCAGCAGCCTGACCGGGACTAGTCGCACAGATACGCAGTATTTT. It is translated as CASSLTGTSRTDTQYF.

The V and J genes are TRBV7-2 and TRBJ2-1, with 8 bases identical to TRBD2. Germline V gene lookup returns CDR1 SGHTA and CDR2 FQGNSA. The CDR3 consists of 17 residues. V lost 4 bases and J lost 9; bases outside the gene matches: 17. DNA of the CDR3: TGTGCCAGCAGCTCCCAGGGAGGTAGCGGGGTAAAGGCTGAGCAGTTCTTC. Its protein is CASSSQGGSGVKAEQFF.

Only a few counts were recorded for this clone. The J gene is TRBJ1-2, the V gene TRBV5-1; no definite D call. Germline CDR1 reads SGHRS; CDR2 reads YFSETQ. Deletions cut 4 bases from V and 0 bases from J, with 4 bases between. This CDR3 contains 12 residues. The DNA for the CDR3 is TGCGCCAGCAGCGAGGCTAACTATGGCTACACCTTC. It specifies CASSEANYGYTF.

This clone came up a few times. The chain couples TRBV2 to TRBJ2-3, with D uncertain. Germline values: CDR1 SNHLY, CDR2 FYNNEI. This CDR3 is 10 amino acids long. The V gene lost 6 bases and the J gene lost 7 bases, with 5 bases spanning the gap. CDR3 bases: TGTGCCAGCAGGGAGAATACGCAGTATTTT. The encoded protein is CASRENTQYF.

This clone appeared a few times. The chain employs TRBV5-1 and TRBJ1-3; no reliable D call. Trimming removed 5 bases from V and 1 base from J, with 10 bases in between. Germline-derived CDR1 and CDR2 are SGHRS and YFSETQ. The CDR3 extends over 14 amino acids. CDR3 sequence (DNA): TGCGCCAGCAGGGACGGGAGTTCTGGAAACACCATATATTTT. This translates into CASRDGSSGNTIYF.

In its sample, this clone was seen a few times. CDR3 loop: CASSRDSQETQYF. DNA of the CDR3: TGTGCCAGTTCCCGGGACAGCCAAGAGACCCAGTACTTC. The chain has TRBV2 and TRBJ2-5; 7 nucleotides align to TRBD1. Germline trimming cut 9 bases from V and 1 base from J; bases unmatched to any gene: 5. The CDR3 length is 13 residues. CDR1 SNHLY and CDR2 FYNNEI come from the germline V gene.

The rearrangement links TRBV7-2 to TRBJ1-2; D not resolved. Deletions cut 5 bases from V and 6 bases from J, with 10 bases between. Germline CDR1 SGHTA, CDR2 FQGNSA. CDR3 length: 12 amino acids. The CDR3 reads CASSTHADGYTF. CDR3 bases: TGTGCCAGCAGCACCCACGCGGATGGCTACACCTTC.

This rearrangement joins TRBV4-3 to TRBJ1-2, with TRBD1 as a possible D gene (6 bases). V was shortened by 1 base and J by 4 bases, with 10 bases between the two germline ends. The CDR3 totals 14 residues. Germline V gives CDR1 LGHNA, CDR2 YSLEER. This CDR3 is CASSQGQETYGYTF. The CDR3 region has the DNA TGCGCCAGCAGCCAAGGACAGGAGACCTATGGCTACACCTTC.

This clone occurred a few times. The genes are TRBV6-4 and TRBJ2-2, with D tentatively TRBD1 (7 bases). The CDR3 runs to 15 residues. Germline values: CDR1 MRHNA, CDR2 SNTAGT. V dropped 5 bases and J dropped 7 bases, with 17 bases sitting between them. This CDR3 is CASSPDREVNGELFF. Written as DNA, the CDR3 is TGTGCCAGCAGTCCCGACAGGGAGGTAAACGGGGAGCTGTTTTTT.

This chain joins TRBV5-4 and TRBJ1-2; no reliable D call. This CDR3 has 13 amino acids. Per the germline V gene, CDR1 is SGHNT and CDR2 is YYREEE (reference sequence). V gave up 4 bases and J gave up 5 bases, with 12 bases separating them. CDR3 residues: CASSPAGGYGYTF. CDR3 DNA: TGTGCCAGCAGCCCCGCCGGCGGGTATGGCTACACCTTC.

The chain uses TRBV7-8 and TRBJ1-5; D remains unclear. This CDR3 is built from 15 residues. Trimming left V 2 bases short and J 6 bases short, with 14 bases between. Germline CDR1 SGHVS, CDR2 FQNEAQ. The CDR3, as DNA: TGTGCCAGCAGCTTATCCTCTCTTGCGGGTCAGCCCCAGCATTTT. Protein sequence: CASSLSSLAGQPQHF.

The CDR3 DNA follows: TGTGCCAGCAGCCAATATTCGGATCAGCCCCAGCATTTT. It specifies CASSQYSDQPQHF. The chain couples TRBV7-2 to TRBJ1-5; D not certain. V lost 5 bases and J lost 5, with 10 bases in between. CDR3 size: 13 residues. Germline CDR1 reads SGHTA; CDR2 reads FQGNSA. Complete variable domain (other parts from reference TRBV7-2 and TRBJ1-5): GAGVSQSPSNKVTEKGKDVELRCDPISGHTALYWYRQSLGQGLEFLIYFQGNSAPDKSGLPSDRFSAERTGGSVSTLTIQRTQQEDSAVYLCASSQYSDQPQHFGDGTRLSIL.

The genes are TRBV6-5 and TRBJ2-2; D is possibly TRBD2 (5 bases). Deletions cut 2 bases from V and 6 bases from J, with 7 bases between. The CDR3 has 13 residues. Germline assignment: CDR1 MNHEY and CDR2 SVGAGI. The CDR3 DNA reads as TGTGCCAGCAGTTACGAGGGAGCCGGGGAGCTGTTTTTT. This translates into CASSYEGAGELFF.

The chain carries TRBV6-5 and TRBJ1-1; D is perhaps TRBD1 (6 bases). The CDR3 extends over 14 amino acids. The germline CDR1 and CDR2 sequences are MNHEY and SVGAGI. The V end was cut by 6 bases, the J end by 1 base, with 12 bases between. Here the CDR3 reads CASSQRTENTEAFF. The CDR3 DNA sequence: TGTGCCAGCAGCCAAAGGACAGAGAACACTGAAGCTTTCTTT.

The chain joins TRBV14 to TRBJ1-6; TRBD1 matches at 7 bases. Germline assignment: CDR1 SGHDN and CDR2 FVKESK. The CDR3 is 15 amino acids. V was pared by 4 bases and J by 7 bases, with 7 bases of the junction left unmatched. CDR3 protein: CASSLPGGFNSPLHF. The CDR3, as DNA: TGTGCCAGCAGCCTACCAGGGGGGTTCAATTCACCCCTCCACTTT.

The chain links TRBV4-2 to TRBJ1-3; 7 nucleotides line up with TRBD1. CDR3 length equals 16 residues. J gave up 0 bases and V 4 bases, and 6 bases lay outside the gene matches. The germline V gene encodes CDR1 LGHNA and CDR2 YNFKEQ. CDR3 protein: CASSRGTANSGNTIYF. The DNA of the CDR3 is TGTGCCAGCAGCCGCGGGACAGCGAACTCTGGAAACACCATATATTTT.

This clone occurred a few times. The rearrangement joins TRBV19 to TRBJ1-1; 7 positions match TRBD1. This CDR3 comprises 16 residues. After removal of 3 bases from V and 5 bases from J, the junction contained 12 bases not matched to a gene. Germline assignment: CDR1 LNHDA and CDR2 SQIVND (reference sequence). CDR3 nucleotide sequence: TGTGCCAGTAGTATCGGGACAGCAGCAAGACAGACTGAAGCTTTCTTT. Translating gives CASSIGTAARQTEAFF.

This clone showed up just a few times. CDR3 protein: CASSRTGGRGYTF. In DNA, the CDR3 is TGTGCCAGCAGCCGAACAGGGGGCCGTGGCTACACCTTC. The chain has TRBV7-3 and TRBJ1-2; 9 bases agree with TRBD1. CDR1 and CDR2 from the germline V gene are SGHTA and FQGTGA. The CDR3 length is 13 residues. The V and J ends lost 5 bases and 7 bases, in that order; junction bases with no gene match: 5. Complete variable domain (other parts from reference TRBV7-3 and TRBJ1-2): GAGVSQTPSNKVTEKGKYVELRCDPISGHTALYWYRQSLGQGPEFLIYFQGTGAADDSGLPNDRFFAVRPEGSVSTLKIQRTERGDSAVYLCASSRTGGRGYTFGSGTRLTVV.

This clone occurred a few times. V usage is TRBV7-3 and J usage is TRBJ1-6; the match to TRBD1 covers 7 bases. Germline V lookup: CDR1 SGHTA, CDR2 FQGTGA. This CDR3 has 15 residues. V dropped 3 bases and J dropped 4; count of bases not matched to a gene: 3. This CDR3 is CASSLDRSYNSPLHF. CDR3 nucleotides: TGTGCCAGCAGCTTGGACAGGAGTTATAATTCACCCCTCCACTTT.

This clone was seen only a few times. The chain employs TRBV4-3 and TRBJ2-3, with D perhaps matching TRBD2 (5 bases). The CDR3 length is 13 residues. The germline V gene has CDR1 LGHNA and CDR2 YSLEER. Trimming cost V 4 bases and J 5 bases, with 10 bases left between them. The CDR3 region has the DNA TGCGCCAGCAGCCCTCGGACTGGAGATACGCAGTATTTT. Translating it yields CASSPRTGDTQYF.

This clone has more than one count but fewer than ten. The chain is built from TRBV6-5 and TRBJ1-2; 7 positions agree with TRBD1. The CDR3 has 13 residues. V lost 6 bases, J lost 3 bases, and 4 bases stayed unmatched. Germline V CDR1 and CDR2: MNHEY, SVGAGI. CDR3 DNA: TGTGCCAGCAGCCGCGACAGGGACTATGGCTACACCTTC. Translation: CASSRDRDYGYTF.

The chain links TRBV6-6 to TRBJ1-4; 7 positions agree with TRBD1. Trimming at V came to 2 bases and at J to 8 bases, leaving 5 bases not matched to a gene. Germline lookup yields CDR1 MNHNY and CDR2 SVGAGI (reference sequence). The CDR3 has 14 amino acids. The CDR3 DNA follows: TGTGCCAGCAGTTACGGCCAGGGGGGAGAAAAACTGTTTTTT. This translates into CASSYGQGGEKLFF.